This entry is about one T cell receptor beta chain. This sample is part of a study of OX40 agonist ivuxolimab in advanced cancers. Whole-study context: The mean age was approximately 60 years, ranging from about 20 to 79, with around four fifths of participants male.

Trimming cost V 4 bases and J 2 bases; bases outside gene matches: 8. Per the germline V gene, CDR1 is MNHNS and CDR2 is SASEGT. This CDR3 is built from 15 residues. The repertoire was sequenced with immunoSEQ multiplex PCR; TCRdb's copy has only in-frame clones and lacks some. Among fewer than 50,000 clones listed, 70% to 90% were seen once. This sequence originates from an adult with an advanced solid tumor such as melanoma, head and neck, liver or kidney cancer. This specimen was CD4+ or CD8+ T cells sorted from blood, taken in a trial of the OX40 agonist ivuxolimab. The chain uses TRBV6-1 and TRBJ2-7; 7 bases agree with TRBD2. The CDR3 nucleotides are TGTGCCAGCAGTGGAGCCCGGGACTACCCCTACGAGCAGTACTTC. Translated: CASSGARDYPYEQYF.